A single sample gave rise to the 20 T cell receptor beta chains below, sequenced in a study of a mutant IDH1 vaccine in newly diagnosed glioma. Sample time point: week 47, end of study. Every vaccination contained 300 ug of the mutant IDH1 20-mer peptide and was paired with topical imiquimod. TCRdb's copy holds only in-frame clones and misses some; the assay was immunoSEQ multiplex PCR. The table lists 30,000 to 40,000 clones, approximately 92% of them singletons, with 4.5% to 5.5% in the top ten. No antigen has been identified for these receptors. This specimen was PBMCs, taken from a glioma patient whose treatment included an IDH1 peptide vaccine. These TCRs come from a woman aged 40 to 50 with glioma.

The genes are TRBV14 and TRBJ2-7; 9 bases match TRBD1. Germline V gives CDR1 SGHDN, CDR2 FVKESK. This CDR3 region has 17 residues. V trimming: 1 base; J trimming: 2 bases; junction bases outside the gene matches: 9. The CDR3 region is CASSQALTDRGTYEQYF. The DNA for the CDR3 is TGTGCCAGCAGCCAAGCCCTGACGGACAGGGGAACCTACGAGCAGTACTTC. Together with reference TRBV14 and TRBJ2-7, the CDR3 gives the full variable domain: EAGVTQFPSHSVIEKGQTVTLRCDPISGHDNLYWYRRVMGKEIKFLLHFVKESKQDESGMPNNRFLAERTGGTYSTLKVQPAELEDSGVYFCASSQALTDRGTYEQYFGPGTRLTVT.

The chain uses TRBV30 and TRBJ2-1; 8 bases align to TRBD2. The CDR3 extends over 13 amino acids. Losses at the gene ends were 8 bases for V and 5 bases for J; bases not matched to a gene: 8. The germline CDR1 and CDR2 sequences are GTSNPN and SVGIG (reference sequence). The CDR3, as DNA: TGTGCCCGATCTAGCGGGTTCGACAATGAGCAGTTCTTC. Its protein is CARSSGFDNEQFF. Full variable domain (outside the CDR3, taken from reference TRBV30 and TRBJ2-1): SQTIHQWPATLVQPVGSPLSLECTVEGTSNPNLYWYRQAAGRGLQLLFYSVGIGQISSEVPQNLSASRPQDRQFILSSKKLLLSDSGFYLCARSSGFDNEQFFGPGTRLTVL.

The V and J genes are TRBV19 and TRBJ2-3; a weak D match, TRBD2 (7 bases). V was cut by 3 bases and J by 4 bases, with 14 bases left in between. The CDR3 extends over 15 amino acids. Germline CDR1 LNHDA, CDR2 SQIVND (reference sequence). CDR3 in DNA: TGTGCCAGTAGTATCCCGGGGGGCGGGGCAGATACGCAGTATTTT. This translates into CASSIPGGGADTQYF.

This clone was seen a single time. This CDR3 reads CASGSGQGHTEAFF. In nucleotides, the CDR3 is TGTGCTAGTGGTTCCGGACAGGGGCACACTGAAGCTTTCTTT. V usage is TRBV12-5 and J usage is TRBJ1-1, with 9 bases fitting TRBD1. CDR3 size: 14 residues. CDR1 is LGHNT, CDR2 FRNRAP, per germline. Trimming at V came to 4 bases and at J to 3 bases, leaving 3 bases not matched to a gene. The variable domain in full, with the rest retrieved from reference TRBV12-5 and TRBJ1-1, is DARVTQTPRHKVTEMGQEVTMRCQPILGHNTVFWYRQTMMQGLELLAYFRNRAPLDDSGMPKDRFSAEMPDATLATLKIQPSEPRDSAVYFCASGSGQGHTEAFFGQGTRLTVV.

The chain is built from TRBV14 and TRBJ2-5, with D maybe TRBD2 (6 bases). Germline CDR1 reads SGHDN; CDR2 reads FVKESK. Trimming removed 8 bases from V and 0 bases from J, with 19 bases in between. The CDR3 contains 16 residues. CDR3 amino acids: CASANRRGAYQETQYF. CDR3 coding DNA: TGTGCCAGCGCAAATCGACGCGGGGCCTACCAAGAGACCCAGTACTTC.

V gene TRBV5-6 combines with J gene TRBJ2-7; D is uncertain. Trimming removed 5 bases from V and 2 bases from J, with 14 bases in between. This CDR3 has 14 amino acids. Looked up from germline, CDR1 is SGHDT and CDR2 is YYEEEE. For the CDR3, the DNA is TGTGCCAGCAGTCAAATGGGGTTTGCCTACGAGCAGTACTTC. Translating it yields CASSQMGFAYEQYF.

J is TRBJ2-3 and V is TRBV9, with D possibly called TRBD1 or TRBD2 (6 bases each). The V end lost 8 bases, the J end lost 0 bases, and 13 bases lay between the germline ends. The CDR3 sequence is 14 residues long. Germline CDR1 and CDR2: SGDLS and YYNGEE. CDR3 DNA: TGTGCCAGTTCCCGGGGGCTCAGCACAGATACGCAGTATTTT. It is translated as CASSRGLSTDTQYF.

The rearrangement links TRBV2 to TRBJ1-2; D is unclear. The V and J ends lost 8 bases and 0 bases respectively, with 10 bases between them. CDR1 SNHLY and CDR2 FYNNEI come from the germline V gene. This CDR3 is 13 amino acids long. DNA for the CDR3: TGTGCCAGCTCTGGTGGGGCTAACTATGGCTACACCTTC. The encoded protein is CASSGGANYGYTF. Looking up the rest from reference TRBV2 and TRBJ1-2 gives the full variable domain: EPEVTQTPSHQVTQMGQEVILRCVPISNHLYFYWYRQILGQKVEFLVSFYNNEISEKSEIFDDQFSVERPDGSNFTLKIRSTKLEDSAMYFCASSGGANYGYTFGSGTRLTVV.

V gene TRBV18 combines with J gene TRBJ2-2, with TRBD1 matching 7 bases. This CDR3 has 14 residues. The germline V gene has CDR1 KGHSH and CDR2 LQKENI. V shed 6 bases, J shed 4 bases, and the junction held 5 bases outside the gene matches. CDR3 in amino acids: CASSGQFGTGELFF. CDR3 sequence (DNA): TGTGCCAGCTCGGGACAGTTCGGCACCGGGGAGCTGTTTTTT.

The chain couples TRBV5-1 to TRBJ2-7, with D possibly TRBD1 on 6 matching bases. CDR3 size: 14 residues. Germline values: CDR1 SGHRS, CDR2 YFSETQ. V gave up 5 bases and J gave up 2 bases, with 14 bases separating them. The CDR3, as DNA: TGCGCCAGCAGACCGCAGGGGACCCCCTACGAGCAGTACTTC. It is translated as CASRPQGTPYEQYF.

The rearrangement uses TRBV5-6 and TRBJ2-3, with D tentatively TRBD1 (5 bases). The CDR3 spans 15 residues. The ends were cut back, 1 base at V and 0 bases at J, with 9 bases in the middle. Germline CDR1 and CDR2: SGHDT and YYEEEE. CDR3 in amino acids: CASSLQGPSTDTQYF. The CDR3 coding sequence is TGTGCCAGCAGCTTGCAGGGCCCTAGCACAGATACGCAGTATTTT.

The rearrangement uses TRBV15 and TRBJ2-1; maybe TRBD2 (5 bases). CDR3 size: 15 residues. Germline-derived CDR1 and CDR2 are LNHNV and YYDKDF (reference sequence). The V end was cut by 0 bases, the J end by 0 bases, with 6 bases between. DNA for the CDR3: TGTGCCACCAGCAGAGATCGGGGCTCCTACAATGAGCAGTTCTTC. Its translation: CATSRDRGSYNEQFF.

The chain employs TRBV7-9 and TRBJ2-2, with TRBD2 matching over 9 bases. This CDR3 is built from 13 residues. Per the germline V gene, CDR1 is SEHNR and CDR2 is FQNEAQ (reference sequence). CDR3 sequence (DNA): TGTCTGATCGGGACTAGCAACACCGGGGAGCTGTTTTTT. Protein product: CLIGTSNTGELFF. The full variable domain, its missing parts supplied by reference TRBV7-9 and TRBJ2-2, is DTGVSQNPRHKITKRGQNVTFRCDPISEHNRLYWYRQTLGQGPEFLTYFQNEAQLEKSRLLSDRFSAERPKGSFSTLEIQRTEQGDSAMYLCLIGTSNTGELFFGEGSRLTVL.

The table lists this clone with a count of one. The CDR3 region is CATGGRGTEAFF. The CDR3 DNA follows: TGTGCCACCGGCGGCAGGGGCACTGAAGCTTTCTTT. The chain uses TRBV15 and TRBJ1-1; D is possibly TRBD1 (6 bases). V lost 8 bases and J 4 bases, leaving 11 bases between the germline ends. The germline V gene encodes CDR1 LNHNV and CDR2 YYDKDF (reference sequence). This CDR3 comprises 12 residues.

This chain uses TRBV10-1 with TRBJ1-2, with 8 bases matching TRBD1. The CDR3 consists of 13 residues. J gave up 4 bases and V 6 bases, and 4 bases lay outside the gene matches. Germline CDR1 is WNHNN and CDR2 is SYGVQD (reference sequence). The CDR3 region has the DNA TGCGCCAGCAGCGCCGGGACAGGCTATGGCTACACCTTC. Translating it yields CASSAGTGYGYTF.

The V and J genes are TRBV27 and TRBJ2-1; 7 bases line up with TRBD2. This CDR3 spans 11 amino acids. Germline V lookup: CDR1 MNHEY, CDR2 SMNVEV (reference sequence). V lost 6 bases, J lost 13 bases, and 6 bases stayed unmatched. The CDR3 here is CASREGLQQFF. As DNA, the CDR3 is TGTGCCAGCAGGGAGGGACTACAACAGTTCTTC.

The CDR3 spells CASSPSGQGGEKLFF. The CDR3 region has the DNA TGTGCCAGCTCACCATCCGGACAAGGCGGCGAAAAACTGTTTTTT. This chain connects TRBV18 to TRBJ1-4, with TRBD1 as a possible D gene (5 bases). Germline-derived CDR1 and CDR2 are KGHSH and LQKENI. V gave up 2 bases and J gave up 8 bases, with 15 bases separating them. The CDR3 has 15 amino acids.

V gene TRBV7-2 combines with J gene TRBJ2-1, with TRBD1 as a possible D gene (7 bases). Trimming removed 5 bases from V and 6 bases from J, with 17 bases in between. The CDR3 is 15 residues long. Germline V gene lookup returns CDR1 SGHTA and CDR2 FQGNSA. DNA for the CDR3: TGTGCCAGCAGCAAAAGACAGGGAGGAGGCAATGAGCAGTTCTTC. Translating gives CASSKRQGGGNEQFF.

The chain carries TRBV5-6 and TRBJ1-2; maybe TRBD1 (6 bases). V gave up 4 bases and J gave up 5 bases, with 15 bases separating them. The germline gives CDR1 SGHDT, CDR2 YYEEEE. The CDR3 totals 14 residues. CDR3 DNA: TGTGCCAGCAGCGCCTCACAGGGAGTTTATGGCTACACCTTC. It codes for CASSASQGVYGYTF. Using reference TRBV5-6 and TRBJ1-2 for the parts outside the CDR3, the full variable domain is DAGVTQSPTHLIKTRGQQVTLRCSPKSGHDTVSWYQQALGQGPQFIFQYYEEEERQRGNFPDRFSGHQFPNYSSELNVNALLLGDSALYLCASSASQGVYGYTFGSGTRLTVV.

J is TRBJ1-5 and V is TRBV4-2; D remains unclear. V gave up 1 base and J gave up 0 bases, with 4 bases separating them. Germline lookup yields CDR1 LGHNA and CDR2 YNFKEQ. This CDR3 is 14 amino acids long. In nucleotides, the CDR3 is TGTGCCAGCAGCCAAGTGGATAGCAATCAGCCCCAGCATTTT. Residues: CASSQVDSNQPQHF.